This T cell receptor beta chain derives from a study of Graves' ophthalmopathy and Graves' hyperthyroidism. The CDR3 is made up of 15 amino acids. Trimming removed 1 base from V and 5 bases from J, with 14 bases in between. Germline CDR1 and CDR2: LNHDA and SQIVND (reference sequence). RNA transcripts yielded amplified TCR beta CDR3 regions. HTBI-primed first-round RT-PCR preceded second-round multiplex PCR. TCRdb itself ran the multiplex PCR reads through MiXCR, one entry per CDR3 protein. Of about 620,000 distinct CDR3 sequences detected, approximately 21% appear once; the ten largest clones hold roughly 7.4%.

The TCR was taken from a woman between 18 and 29 years old with stable Graves' hyperthyroidism. Some clones in this sample may be carry-over from other donors' samples. J is TRBJ1-1 and V is TRBV19, with D maybe TRBD1 (5 bases). Sequenced sample: peripheral blood. The CDR3 region is CASSIGAGGGTEAFF. The CDR3 bases are TGTGCCAGTAGTATAGGGGCCGGGGGTGGAACTGAAGCTTTCTTT.